This TCR beta chain was recorded in a study of tumor and adjacent non-tumor tissue in lung cancer. Turning to the study itself: There were 12 adenocarcinoma, 2 squamous cell carcinoma and 1 small cell lung cancer cases. Around 4.5 million productive TCRbeta reads were obtained per sample on average. Findings and limits, study-wide: Tumor repertoires had a smaller top 100 clone share than normal lung.

The V gene's germline CDR1 is SQVTM and CDR2 ANQGSEA. This CDR3 contains 14 residues. The template was RNA from unsorted bulk tissue. Turning to this clonotype: The antigen remains unidentified. At one of its ends the junction is not consistent with the germline gene, which may arise from a read error.

A modified ARM-PCR protocol with three rounds of nested PCR amplified TCRbeta. MiXCR, run by TCRdb on the multiplex PCR reads, gives a single entry per CDR3 protein. The sample lists approximately 75,000 distinct CDR3 sequences, around four fifths occurring once. This chain links TRBV29-1 with TRBJ1-1, with 8 bases lining up with TRBD1. This clonotype was sampled from a woman between 50 and 59 years old with non-small cell lung cancer. Material for sequencing was lung tumor tissue. CDR3 in amino acids: CNVGGGQDNTEALF. CDR3 DNA sequence: TGCAACGTTGGGGGGGGACAGGACAACACTGAAGCCCTCTTT.